This T cell receptor (beta chain) was identified in a study of identical twins. General study findings and limits: Beta out-of-frame sequences showed weaker excess sharing between twins. Cross-sectional statistics underpinned the conclusions; the same donors were not followed. The models systematically underestimated how much out-of-frame TCR alpha was shared in monozygotic twins.

To note about this clonotype: Antigen unknown.

TCRdb reprocessed the 5' RACE reads with MiXCR, giving one entry per CDR3 protein. Found here are around 490,000 distinct CDR3 sequences, 12% to 15% of them singletons; the top ten hold roughly 0.4%. Germline V lookup: CDR1 MGHRA, CDR2 YSYEKL. V lost 1 base to trimming and J lost 4 bases; unmatched junction nucleotides: 6. The CDR3 runs to 17 residues. These same data were also listed under a study on yellow fever vaccine responses in identical twins.

V gene TRBV4-1 combines with J gene TRBJ2-2, with TRBD2 matching 10 bases. The origin of this receptor is a woman under 30 in good health. The specimen sequenced was CD4+ T cells sorted from blood. CDR3 nucleotides: TGCGCCAGCAGCCAAGCAGCTAGCGGGAGTGGCACCGGGGAGCTGTTTTTT. Amino acids: CASSQAASGSGTGELFF.